This TCR beta chain emerged from a study of blood T cell repertoires in COVID-19. The wider study: Samples representing acute and convalescent COVID-19 were sourced from the United States, Italy and Spain.

Repertoires were generated with immunoSEQ multiplex PCR, while TCRdb's copy carries only in-frame clones and drops some. The sample holds about 50,000 clones; roughly 88% are singletons and the top ten take 2% to 2.5%. Sample: peripheral blood. The origin of this receptor is an older woman with acute or convalescent COVID-19.

This chain's CDR3 is CASSSNPGVGANVLTF. The DNA of the CDR3 is TGTGCCAGCAGCTCCAACCCAGGGGTAGGGGCCAACGTCCTGACTTTC. This rearrangement joins TRBV5-5 to TRBJ2-6; a weak D match, TRBD1 (6 bases). Germline CDR1 SGHKS, CDR2 YYEKEE (reference sequence). Between the trimmed V and J ends, which lost 3 bases and 4 bases, there was a span of 14 bases. This CDR3 contains 16 residues.